The source of this T cell receptor beta chain is a study of regulatory T cells in long-lasting Graves disease. Germline lookup yields CDR1 LGHDT and CDR2 YNNKEL (reference sequence). Trimming stripped 0 bases from V and 13 bases from J, with 15 bases between. CDR3 length: 13 amino acids. Relying on iRepertoire HTBI primers and Arm-PCR of CDR3 regions, the team built TCR beta libraries. TCRdb called the multiplex PCR reads again in MiXCR, with one record for every CDR3 protein. The sample has some 500,000 distinct CDR3 sequences; roughly 15% are singletons. This clonotype was counted at least ten times. Specified time point: newly diagnosed GD, antithyroid drugs for less than 3 months. Construction of the TCR library relied on RNA isolated from PBMCs. The same sample was also used in a study of T cells in Graves' hyperthyroidism and ophthalmopathy.

V and J are TRBV3-1 and TRBJ1-2; possibly TRBD1 for D (5 bases). The receptor comes from a woman aged 35-60 years with Graves disease. This material consisted of peripheral blood mononuclear cells (PBMCs), taken at new diagnosis, from a patient treated with antithyroid drugs. CDR3 loop: CASSQEVDTTPTF. CDR3 in DNA: TGTGCCAGCAGCCAAGAGGTGGACACTACTCCCACCTTC.